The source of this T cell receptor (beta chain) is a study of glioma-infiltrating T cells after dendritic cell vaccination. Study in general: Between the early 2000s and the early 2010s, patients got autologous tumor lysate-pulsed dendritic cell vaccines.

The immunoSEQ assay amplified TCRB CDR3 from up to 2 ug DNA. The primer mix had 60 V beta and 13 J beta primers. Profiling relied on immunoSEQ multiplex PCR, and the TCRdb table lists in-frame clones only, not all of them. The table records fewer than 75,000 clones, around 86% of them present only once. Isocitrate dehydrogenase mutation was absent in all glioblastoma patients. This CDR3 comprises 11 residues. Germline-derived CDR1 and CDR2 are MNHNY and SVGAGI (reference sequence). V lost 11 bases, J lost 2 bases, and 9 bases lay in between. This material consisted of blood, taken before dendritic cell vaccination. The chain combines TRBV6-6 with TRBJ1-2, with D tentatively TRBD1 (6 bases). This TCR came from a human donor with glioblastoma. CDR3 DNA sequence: TGTGCCTGTGGACAGAACTATGGCTACACCTTC. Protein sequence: CACGQNYGYTF.